These T cell receptor beta chains were read from a single sample in a study of blood T cells in healthy people across ages. TCRdb re-derived calls from the 5' RACE reads in MiXCR, one entry per CDR3 protein. The sample consists of roughly 1,300,000 distinct CDR3 sequences, 45% to 70% of them appearing once. The specimen was blood. These receptors originate from a man between 18 and 29 years old in good health. The CDR3 runs from the conserved cysteine through the conserved F or W. Fields, in order: V gene, D gene, J gene, clone size, CDR3 protein, CDR3 DNA. The D gene is left open where the match is weak. Size is omitted from some rows. Given values are once, few, many or a class for expanded clones.

TRBV5-1,.,TRBJ2-1,few,CASSLGEAAYNEQFF,TGCGCCAGCAGCTTGGGAGAGGCGGCCTACAATGAGCAGTTCTTC
TRBV6-5,.,TRBJ1-6,once,CASSDAGPSGTPLHF,TGTGCCAGCAGTGACGCCGGGCCCAGTGGGACACCCCTCCACTTT
TRBV12-3/TRBV12-4,.,TRBJ2-1,.,CASSPQGAGGQNNEQFF,TGTGCCAGCAGTCCCCAGGGGGCGGGAGGGCAGAACAATGAGCAGTTCTTC
TRBV24-1,TRBD2,TRBJ2-1,.,CATSGTSGINSNEQFF,TGTGCCACCAGTGGGACTAGCGGGATTAATAGCAATGAGCAGTTCTTC
TRBV7-2,TRBD2,TRBJ2-7,.,CASSLEVAGSYEQYF,TGCGCCAGCAGCTTGGAGGTAGCGGGCTCCTACGAGCAGTACTTC
TRBV7-2,.,TRBJ2-3,.,CASSLRAGAGTDTQYF,TGTGCCAGCAGCTTACGGGCAGGGGCTGGCACAGATACGCAGTATTTT
TRBV6-4,TRBD2,TRBJ2-7,.,CASGVGGYEQYF,TGTGCCAGCGGAGTCGGGGGGTACGAGCAGTACTTC
TRBV20-1,TRBD2,TRBJ2-3,.,CSASGGSRTDTQYF,TGCAGTGCTAGCGGCGGGAGCCGAACAGATACGCAGTATTTT
TRBV5-1,.,TRBJ2-1,.,CASSSLTTYNEQFF,TGCGCCAGCAGCTCGCTGACTACTTACAATGAGCAGTTCTTC
TRBV6-1,TRBD2,TRBJ2-1,.,CASRTSAGGIPFNEQFF,TGTGCCAGCAGGACCTCAGCGGGGGGGATCCCGTTTAATGAGCAGTTCTTC
TRBV6-5,.,TRBJ2-7,few,CASRKGPYEQYF,TGTGCCAGCAGGAAGGGGCCCTACGAGCAGTACTTC
TRBV6-1,.,TRBJ2-7,.,CASSEAGQYF,TGTGCCAGCAGTGAAGCCGGGCAGTACTTC
TRBV10-3,TRBD2,TRBJ2-7,.,CAISGGGGIYEQYF,TGTGCCATCAGTGGGGGGGGAGGGATCTACGAGCAGTACTTC
TRBV20-1,.,TRBJ2-7,.,CSAALYEQYF,TGCAGTGCCGCCCTCTACGAGCAGTACTTC
TRBV29-1,.,TRBJ2-7,.,CSVTPFAGLTDEQYF,TGCAGCGTTACCCCTTTTGCGGGACTGACCGACGAGCAGTACTTC
TRBV4-2,.,TRBJ1-1,.,CASSHRDGEGAFF,TGTGCCAGCAGCCACCGGGACGGGGAAGGAGCTTTCTTT
TRBV29-1,TRBD1,TRBJ2-2,.,CSVPVPGQGPNTGELFF,TGCAGCGTACCCGTGCCGGGACAGGGGCCAAACACCGGGGAGCTGTTTTTT
TRBV4-1,TRBD2,TRBJ2-1,once,CASSQVQLGASGSEEQFF,TGCGCCAGCAGCCAAGTTCAGCTGGGAGCTAGCGGGAGTGAGGAGCAGTTCTTC
TRBV27,TRBD2,TRBJ2-7,.,CASSFLLSGRYEQYF,TGTGCCAGCAGTTTTTTGCTTAGCGGGCGCTACGAGCAGTACTTC
TRBV2,.,TRBJ2-3,.,CASREQRSTDTQYF,TGTGCCAGCAGGGAGCAGCGGAGCACAGATACGCAGTATTTT
TRBV6-6,.,TRBJ1-2,many,CASSYGSENGYTF,TGTGCCAGCAGTTACGGGTCAGAAAATGGCTACACCTTC
TRBV11-2,.,TRBJ1-2,.,CASSADGRGWYGYTF,TGTGCCAGCAGCGCGGATGGCAGGGGATGGTATGGCTACACCTTC
TRBV20-1,.,TRBJ2-3,.,CSAPHRASLITDTQYF,TGCAGTGCTCCCCATAGGGCCAGTCTCATAACAGATACGCAGTATTTT
TRBV4-3,.,TRBJ1-2,.,CASSQGVTNYGYTF,TGTGCCAGCAGCCAAGGGGTGACCAACTATGGCTACACCTTC
TRBV5-1,.,TRBJ2-2,.,CASNVGPPRTGELFF,TGCGCCAGCAACGTCGGTCCCCCGAGGACCGGGGAGCTGTTTTTT
TRBV30,.,TRBJ2-3,many,CAWSVPHNPDTQYF,TGTGCCTGGAGTGTACCCCACAATCCGGATACGCAGTATTTT
TRBV20-1,TRBD2,TRBJ2-4,.,CSASVGGSQIQYF,TGCAGTGCTAGCGTGGGGGGGTCCCAAATTCAGTACTTC
TRBV29-1,.,TRBJ1-4,.,CSVATGSGEKLFF,TGCAGCGTAGCCACAGGGAGCGGTGAAAAACTGTTTTTT
TRBV11-2,.,TRBJ2-1,.,CASSIWREYNEQFF,TGTGCCAGCAGTATATGGAGGGAGTACAATGAGCAGTTCTTC
TRBV27,.,TRBJ2-5,.,CASSISSGVQETQYF,TGTGCCAGCAGCATAAGTTCCGGGGTTCAAGAGACCCAGTACTTC
TRBV5-1,TRBD1,TRBJ1-2,.,CASSFASSGGRGYTF,TGCGCCAGCAGCTTCGCTTCCTCAGGGGGCAGGGGCTACACCTTC
TRBV12-3/TRBV12-4,TRBD1,TRBJ1-4,.,CASSSVEQGGEKLFF,TGTGCCAGCAGTTCAGTTGAGCAGGGGGGTGAAAAACTGTTTTTT
TRBV29-1,.,TRBJ2-1,few,CRVDAGLGEQFF,TGCAGGGTTGATGCGGGATTAGGTGAGCAGTTCTTC
TRBV7-2,.,TRBJ1-6,.,CASSSGGSGSPLHF,TGTGCCAGCAGCTCCGGGGGGAGCGGCTCACCCCTCCACTTT
TRBV4-1,.,TRBJ1-2,.,CASSQEVTVGYGYTF,TGCGCCAGCAGCCAAGAAGTTACTGTGGGCTATGGCTACACCTTC
TRBV9,.,TRBJ2-7,few,CASSVGSRGGYEQYF,TGTGCCAGCAGCGTAGGTTCCAGGGGAGGCTACGAGCAGTACTTC
TRBV3-1,TRBD2,TRBJ2-3,.,CASEERGGRAYTQYF,TGTGCCAGCGAAGAGCGCGGCGGGAGGGCTTATACGCAGTATTTT
TRBV28,.,TRBJ2-1,.,CASSLDSGREQFF,TGTGCCAGCAGTTTAGATAGCGGCCGGGAGCAGTTCTTC
TRBV25-1,.,TRBJ1-2,.,CASSEYAPPRAPSGYTF,TGTGCCAGCAGTGAATATGCTCCCCCCAGGGCCCCGTCTGGCTACACCTTC
TRBV20-1,TRBD2,TRBJ2-1,.,CSARGTSGSLEQFF,TGCAGTGCACGTGGGACTAGCGGGAGTCTTGAGCAGTTCTTC
TRBV20-1,.,TRBJ2-5,.,CSARDSWAKTQYF,TGCAGTGCTAGAGATTCCTGGGCGAAGACCCAGTACTTC
TRBV6-5,.,TRBJ2-2,.,CASSYSQSGELFF,TGTGCCAGCAGTTACTCTCAATCCGGGGAGCTGTTTTTT